This T cell receptor (beta chain) was found in a study of cytomegalovirus exposure and HLA in healthy donors. Study in general: In terms of ancestry, the Caucasian-associated cluster contained around four fifths of the roughly 400 genotyped donors. Study-level points and caveats: Many donors shared some public TCRs, even though most TCR sequences were rare. When a later analysis compared HLA-associated TCR beta chains with equally common others, the HLA-associated chains turned out to be more clonally expanded and to have lower generation probabilities. Researchers had no immune exposure information except CMV serostatus available.

PCR was performed using 60 Vbeta and 13 Jbeta primers. Clones were read by immunoSEQ multiplex PCR, and TCRdb kept only the in-frame ones, dropping some. The sample has about 100,000 clones; roughly 70% are singletons. Germline-derived CDR1 and CDR2 are GTSNPN and SVGIG (reference sequence). The CDR3 is 13 amino acids. The V and J ends lost 3 bases and 1 base, in that order; junction bases with no gene match: 2. Concerning this clone itself: Its antigen is not known.

The sample consisted of PBMCs. This chain uses TRBV30 with TRBJ2-7; 8 bases line up with TRBD1. The TCR was taken from a middle-aged woman in good health and CMV-seropositive. Here the CDR3 reads CAWSRTGSYEQYF. The CDR3 nucleotides are TGTGCCTGGAGCCGGACAGGGTCCTACGAGCAGTACTTC.